The 14 T cell receptor beta chains below come from one sample, sequenced in a study of shared clonotypes between healthy human individuals. Assay: immunoSEQ multiplex PCR; the TCRdb copy retains only in-frame clones and omits some. The sample holds some 1.5 million clones; 95% to 99% are singletons and the top ten take about 0.4%. Sequencing input: naive CD4+ T cells sorted from blood. Documented subset: CD45RA+ positively selected. All receptors derive from a man aged 30 to 39 in good health.

The chain couples TRBV21-1 to TRBJ1-1; the table's D call, TRBD1, has no DNA check behind it. TRBV21-1 is termed a pseudogene. The CDR3 sequence is 17 residues long. In DNA form, the CDR3 reads TGTGCCAGCAGCAAAGCTGGCGGACAGATCTCGATCACTGAAGCTTTCTTT. Translating it yields CASSKAGGQISITEAFF.

V usage is TRBV6-5 and J usage is TRBJ1-4; 7 bases map to TRBD1. This CDR3 region has 14 residues. Germline CDR1 and CDR2: MNHEY and SVGAGI. With V trimmed by 5 bases and J by 5 bases, 5 bases remained unmatched. The CDR3 spells CASSPGQINEKLFF. DNA of the CDR3: TGTGCCAGCAGTCCGGGACAGATAAATGAAAAACTGTTTTTT.

The chain is built from TRBV30 and TRBJ2-1; 7 nucleotides align to TRBD2. Per the germline V gene, CDR1 is GTSNPN and CDR2 is SVGIG (reference sequence). The CDR3 is made up of 14 amino acids. After removal of 0 bases from V and 3 bases from J, the junction contained 2 bases not matched to a gene. The CDR3 nucleotides read TGTGCCTGGAGTGTAAAGCGGGACTACAATGAGCAGTTCTTC. It is translated as CAWSVKRDYNEQFF.

To note about this clone: Additional DNA sequences in this sample encode the identical CDR3. The chain carries TRBV18 and TRBJ1-2; possibly TRBD1 for D (6 bases). Germline V lookup: CDR1 KGHSH, CDR2 LQKENI. V lost 2 bases, J lost 2 bases, and 9 bases lay in between. The CDR3 covers 14 residues. DNA for the CDR3: TGTGCCAGCTCACCAACCGGGGGCAACTATGGCTACACCTTC. Protein sequence: CASSPTGGNYGYTF.

This sequence joins TRBV4-3 and TRBJ2-5; 7 bases map to TRBD1. The CDR3 has 15 residues. The V segment lost 0 bases and the J segment 2 bases; nucleotides outside the gene matches: 3. CDR1 is LGHNA and CDR2 is YSLEER in the germline V gene. The CDR3 DNA reads as TGCGCCAGCAGCCAAGAAGGCAGGGGGCAAGAGACCCAGTACTTC. This sequence encodes CASSQEGRGQETQYF.

The rearrangement uses TRBV6-5 and TRBJ2-3; TRBD2 might be the D (5 bases). Trimming took 5 bases from V and 3 from J, leaving 12 bases between them. This CDR3 contains 14 residues. Germline loops: CDR1 MNHEY, CDR2 SVGAGI. CDR3 DNA sequence: TGTGCCAGCAGTGACCAAGCGGTTACAGATACGCAGTATTTT. This gives the protein CASSDQAVTDTQYF.

The chain joins TRBV6-1 to TRBJ2-3; 7 nucleotides line up with TRBD1. The CDR3 contains 14 residues. The germline gives CDR1 MNHNS, CDR2 SASEGT. Trimming removed 10 bases from V and 4 bases from J; junction bases left unmatched: 11. CDR3 region: CATTSGTAADTQYF. The CDR3 DNA sequence: TGTGCCACCACCTCCGGGACAGCGGCAGATACGCAGTATTTT.

V is TRBV5-1 and J is TRBJ2-5, with D possibly being TRBD1 (5 bases). The germline gives CDR1 SGHRS, CDR2 YFSETQ. V dropped 4 bases and J dropped 3 bases, with 13 bases sitting between them. The CDR3 extends over 14 amino acids. The CDR3 DNA follows: TGCGCCAGCAGCGCCTTGGGCAGGGAAGAGACCCAGTACTTC. Translating it yields CASSALGREETQYF.

The rearrangement uses TRBV18 and TRBJ2-7; possible D gene TRBD1, 6 bases. The CDR3 covers 13 residues. V lost 3 bases, J lost 6 bases, and 12 bases lay in between. In germline, CDR1 is KGHSH, CDR2 LQKENI. The CDR3 reads CASSPRGQLEQYF. CDR3 sequence (DNA): TGTGCCAGCTCACCCAGGGGTCAACTCGAGCAGTACTTC.

The genes are TRBV19 and TRBJ2-1, with D tentatively TRBD2 (5 bases). The CDR3 has 16 amino acids. The V end lost 5 bases, the J end lost 0 bases, and 14 bases lay between the germline ends. Germline CDR1 reads LNHDA; CDR2 reads SQIVND (reference sequence). In DNA form, the CDR3 reads TGTGCCAGTAGTCCCCCCGGACTTTTCTCCTACAATGAGCAGTTCTTC. Its translation is CASSPPGLFSYNEQFF.

The chain employs TRBV19 and TRBJ1-1; D is unclear. The V gene lost 0 bases and the J gene lost 5 bases, with 7 bases spanning the gap. This CDR3 has 13 residues. CDR1 and CDR2 from the germline V gene are LNHDA and SQIVND (reference sequence). CDR3 DNA: TGTGCCAGTAGTATAGATCTAAGTACTGAAGCTTTCTTT. Encoded protein: CASSIDLSTEAFF.

This sequence joins TRBV7-9 and TRBJ2-5; 8 bases line up with TRBD2. The length of the CDR3 is 12 residues. In germline, CDR1 is SEHNR, CDR2 FQNEAQ (reference sequence). V shed 6 bases, J shed 5 bases, and the junction held 2 bases outside the gene matches. The CDR3 region is CASSKRGETQYF. CDR3 sequence (DNA): TGTGCCAGCAGTAAGCGGGGGGAGACCCAGTACTTC. The entire variable domain, with the rest obtained from reference TRBV7-9 and TRBJ2-5, is as follows: DTGVSQNPRHKITKRGQNVTFRCDPISEHNRLYWYRQTLGQGPEFLTYFQNEAQLEKSRLLSDRFSAERPKGSFSTLEIQRTEQGDSAMYLCASSKRGETQYFGPGTRLLVL.

This chain connects TRBV18 to TRBJ2-5, with TRBD1 matching 8 bases. This CDR3 contains 15 residues. The germline V gene has CDR1 KGHSH and CDR2 LQKENI. Trimming took 2 bases from V and 5 from J; bases not matched to a gene: 7. CDR3 in DNA: TGTGCCAGCTCACCAAGCCGGACAGGGTTGGAGACCCAGTACTTC. Translated: CASSPSRTGLETQYF.

J is TRBJ2-2 and V is TRBV18, with 12 nucleotides matching TRBD2. Losses at the gene ends were 2 bases for V and 0 bases for J; bases not matched to a gene: 4. Per the germline V gene, CDR1 is KGHSH and CDR2 is LQKENI. There are 18 residues in the CDR3. The CDR3 spells CASSPKTSGGTNTGELFF. The CDR3 DNA is TGTGCCAGCTCACCAAAGACTAGCGGGGGTACGAACACCGGGGAGCTGTTTTTT.